This TCR beta chain was recorded in a study of post-analysis software for immune sequencing data. Carried by the TCR beta cDNA libraries were unique molecular identifiers. MiXCR was run by TCRdb on the PCR reads, yielding one entry per CDR3 protein. The table records approximately 360,000 distinct CDR3 sequences, roughly 35% of them present only once. The sample consisted of blood. The clonotype comes from a girl aged 10-17 years with multiple sclerosis.

The CDR3 here is CAISEVDGPQHF. The DNA for the CDR3 is TGTGCCATCAGTGAGGTTGATGGGCCCCAGCATTTT. The J gene is TRBJ1-5, the V gene TRBV10-3; D uncertain. The length of the CDR3 is 12 residues. The V end lost 2 bases, the J end lost 9 bases, and 8 bases lay between the germline ends. The germline V gene has CDR1 ENHRY and CDR2 SYGVKD.